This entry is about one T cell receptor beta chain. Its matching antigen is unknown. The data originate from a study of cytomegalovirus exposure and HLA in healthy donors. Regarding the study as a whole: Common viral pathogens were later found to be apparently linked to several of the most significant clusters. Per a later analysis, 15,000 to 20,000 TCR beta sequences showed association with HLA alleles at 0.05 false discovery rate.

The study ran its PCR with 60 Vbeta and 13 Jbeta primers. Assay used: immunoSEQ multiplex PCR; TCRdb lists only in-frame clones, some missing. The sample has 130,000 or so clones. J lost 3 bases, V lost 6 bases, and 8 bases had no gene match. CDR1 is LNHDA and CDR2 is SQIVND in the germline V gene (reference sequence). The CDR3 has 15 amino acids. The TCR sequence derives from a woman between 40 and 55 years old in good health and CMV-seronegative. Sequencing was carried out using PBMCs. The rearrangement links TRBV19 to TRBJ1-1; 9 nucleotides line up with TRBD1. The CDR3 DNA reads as TGTGCCAGTAGACCGACAGGGGGTACGGACACTGAAGCTTTCTTT. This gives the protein CASRPTGGTDTEAFF. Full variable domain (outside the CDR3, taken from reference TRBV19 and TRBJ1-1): DGGITQSPKYLFRKEGQNVTLSCEQNLNHDAMYWYRQDPGQGLRLIYYSQIVNDFQKGDIAEGYSVSREKKESFPLTVTSAQKNPTAFYLCASRPTGGTDTEAFFGQGTRLTVV.